This TCR beta chain was retrieved from a study of OX40 agonist ivuxolimab in advanced cancers. The overall study: Ivuxolimab was administered intravenously to patients at 0.01 to 10 mg/kg every 2 weeks. Three patients, one with hepatocellular carcinoma and two with cutaneous melanoma, responded partially. People in dose escalation had one of these cancers: hepatocellular carcinoma, melanoma, renal cell or head and neck cancer. General observations from the study: Circulating CD4+ and CD8+ T cells showed clonal expansion by week 6 at 0.1 to 3.0 mg/kg.

Assay: immunoSEQ multiplex PCR; the TCRdb copy retains only in-frame clones and omits some. The sample has tens of thousands of clones, more than 70% seen once. CDR3 length: 12 amino acids. The ends were cut back, 3 bases at V and 5 bases at J, with 10 bases in the middle. CDR1 SQVTM and CDR2 ANQGSEA come from the germline V gene. In its sample, this clone was seen a few times. The target antigen is unknown. The sequence was obtained from an adult with an advanced solid tumor such as melanoma, head and neck, liver or kidney cancer. Sequences were derived from CD4+ or CD8+ T cells sorted from blood, sampled in a trial of the OX40 agonist ivuxolimab. V usage is TRBV29-1 and J usage is TRBJ1-1; no clear D. CDR3 sequence: CSVDLVSTEAFF. In DNA form, the CDR3 reads TGCAGCGTTGATCTGGTATCGACTGAAGCTTTCTTT.